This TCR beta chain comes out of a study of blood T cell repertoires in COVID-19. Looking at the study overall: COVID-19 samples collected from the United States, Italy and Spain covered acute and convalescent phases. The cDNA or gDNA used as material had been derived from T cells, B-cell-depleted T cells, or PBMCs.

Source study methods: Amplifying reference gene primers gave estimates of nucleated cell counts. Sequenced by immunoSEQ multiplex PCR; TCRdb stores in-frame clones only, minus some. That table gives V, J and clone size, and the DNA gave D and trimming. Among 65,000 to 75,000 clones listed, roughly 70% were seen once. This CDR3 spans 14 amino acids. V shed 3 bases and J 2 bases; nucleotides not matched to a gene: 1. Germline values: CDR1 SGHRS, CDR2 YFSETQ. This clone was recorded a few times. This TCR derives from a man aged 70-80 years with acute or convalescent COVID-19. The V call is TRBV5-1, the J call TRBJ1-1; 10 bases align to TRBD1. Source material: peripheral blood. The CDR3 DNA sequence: TGCGCCAGCAGCTCGACAGGGGGCAACACTGAAGCTTTCTTT. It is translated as CASSSTGGNTEAFF.